Described below is a single T cell receptor beta chain sequence and its context. The CDR3 consists of 17 residues. With V trimmed by 4 bases and J by 0 bases, 9 bases remained unmatched. The germline gives CDR1 SGHRS, CDR2 YFSETQ. This entry is derived from a study of Ad26.COV2.S vaccination and SARS-CoV-2 variants. Measured with immunoSEQ multiplex PCR; TCRdb has only the in-frame clones, and not every one. The top ten clones hold over 2.5% of a sample with around 450,000 clones, approximately 89% of them seen once. Described treatment: around 19 received Ad26.COV2.S at low or high dose, single or two shots; several received placebo; per-sample allocation not given. Sampling happened 63 days after the first vaccine or placebo injection.

This receptor was taken from a person aged 18-60 years who received the Ad26.COV2.S COVID-19 vaccine or a placebo. J is TRBJ1-3 and V is TRBV5-1; TRBD1 aligns across 8 bases. The material was peripheral blood, obtained in a trial of Ad26.COV2.S vaccine versus placebo. The CDR3 protein is CASSPGTGHYSGNTIYF. CDR3 coding DNA: TGCGCCAGCAGCCCGGGGACAGGTCATTACTCTGGAAACACCATATATTTT.